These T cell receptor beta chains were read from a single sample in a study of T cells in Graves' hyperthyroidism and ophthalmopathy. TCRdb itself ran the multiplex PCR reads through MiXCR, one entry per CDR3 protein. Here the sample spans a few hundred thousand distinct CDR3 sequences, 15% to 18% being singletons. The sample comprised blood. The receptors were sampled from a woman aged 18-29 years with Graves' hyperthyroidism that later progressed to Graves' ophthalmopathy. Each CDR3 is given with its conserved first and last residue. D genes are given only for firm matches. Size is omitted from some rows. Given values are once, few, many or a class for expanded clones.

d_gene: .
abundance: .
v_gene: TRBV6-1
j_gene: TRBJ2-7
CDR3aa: CASRGALYEQYF
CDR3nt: TGTGCCAGCAGGGGCGCCCTCTACGAGCAGTACTTC

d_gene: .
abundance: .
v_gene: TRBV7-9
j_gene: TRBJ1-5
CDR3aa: CASSFVEGQPQHF
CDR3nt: TGTGCCAGCAGCTTTGTGGAGGGGCAGCCCCAGCATTTT

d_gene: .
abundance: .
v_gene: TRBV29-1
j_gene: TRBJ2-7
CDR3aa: CSVEGTGSSYEQYF
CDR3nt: TGCAGCGTTGAGGGGACGGGAAGCTCCTACGAGCAGTACTTC

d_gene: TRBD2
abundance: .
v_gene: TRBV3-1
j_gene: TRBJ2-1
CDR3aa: CASSQDRGLAAYNEQFF
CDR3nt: TGTGCCAGCAGCCAAGATAGGGGACTAGCGGCCTACAATGAGCAGTTCTTC

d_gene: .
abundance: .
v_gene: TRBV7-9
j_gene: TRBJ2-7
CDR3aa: CASALGRSSYEQYF
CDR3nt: TGTGCCAGCGCCCTGGGTCGGAGCTCCTACGAGCAGTACTTC

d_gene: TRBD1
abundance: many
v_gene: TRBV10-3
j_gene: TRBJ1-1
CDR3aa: CAISRGTGGTEAFF
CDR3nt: TGTGCCATCAGTCGGGGGACAGGGGGCACTGAAGCTTTCTTT

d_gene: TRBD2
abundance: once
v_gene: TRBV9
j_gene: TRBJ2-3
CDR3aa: CASSGRLAGTTDTQYF
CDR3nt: TGTGCCAGCAGCGGTCGACTAGCGGGAACCACAGATACGCAGTATTTT

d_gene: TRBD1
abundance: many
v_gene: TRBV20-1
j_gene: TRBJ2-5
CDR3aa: CSARGTGVGETQYF
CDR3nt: TGCAGTGCTAGAGGGACAGGGGTGGGGGAGACCCAGTACTTC

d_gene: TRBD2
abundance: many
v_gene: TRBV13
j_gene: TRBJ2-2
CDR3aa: CASSPPFGLVGTGELFF
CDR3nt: TGTGCCAGCAGCCCCCCGTTTGGACTAGTGGGGACCGGGGAGCTGTTTTTT

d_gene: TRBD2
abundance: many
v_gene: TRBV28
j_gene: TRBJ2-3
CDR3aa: CASSPQREMTDTQYF
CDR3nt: TGTGCCAGCAGTCCCCAGCGGGAGATGACGGATACGCAGTATTTT

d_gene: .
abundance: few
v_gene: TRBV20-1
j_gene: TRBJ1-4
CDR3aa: CSARGATSEKLFF
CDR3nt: TGCAGTGCCCGGGGGGCGACAAGTGAAAAACTGTTTTTT

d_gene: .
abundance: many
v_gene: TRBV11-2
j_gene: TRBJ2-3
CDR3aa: CASSPPPSDTQYF
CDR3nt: TGTGCCAGCAGCCCCCCGCCGTCAGATACGCAGTATTTT

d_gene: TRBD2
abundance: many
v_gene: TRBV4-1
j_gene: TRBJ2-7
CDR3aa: CASSQGRTSGGEQYF
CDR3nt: TGCGCCAGCAGCCAAGGCAGGACTAGCGGGGGAGAGCAGTACTTC

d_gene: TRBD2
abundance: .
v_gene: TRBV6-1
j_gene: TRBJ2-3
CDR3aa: CASSGVAGDPSGTSTDTQYF
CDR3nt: TGTGCCAGCAGTGGAGTCGCAGGCGACCCTAGCGGGACTAGCACAGATACGCAGTATTTT

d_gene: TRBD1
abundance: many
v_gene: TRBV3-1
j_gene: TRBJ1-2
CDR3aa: CASSQDRGQVYGYTF
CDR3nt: TGTGCCAGCAGCCAAGATAGGGGACAGGTCTATGGCTACACCTTC

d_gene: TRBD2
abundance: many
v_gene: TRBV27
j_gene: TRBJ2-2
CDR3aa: CASSSSGRPGAGELFF
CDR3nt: TGTGCCAGCAGTTCTAGCGGGAGGCCCGGCGCCGGGGAGCTGTTTTTT

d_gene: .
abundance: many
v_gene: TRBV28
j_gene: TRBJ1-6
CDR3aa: CATQEINSPLHF
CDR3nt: TGTGCCACACAGGAGATTAATTCACCCCTCCACTTT

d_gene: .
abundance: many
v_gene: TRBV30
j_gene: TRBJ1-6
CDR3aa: CAWSAGVQSPLHF
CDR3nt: TGTGCCTGGAGCGCAGGCGTTCAGTCACCCCTCCACTTT

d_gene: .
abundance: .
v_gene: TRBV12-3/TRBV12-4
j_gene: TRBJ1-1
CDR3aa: CASSTTSVQGKFSRDTEAFF
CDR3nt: TGTGCCAGCAGCACGACTTCGGTACAGGGAAAATTTTCGAGGGACACTGAAGCTTTCTTT

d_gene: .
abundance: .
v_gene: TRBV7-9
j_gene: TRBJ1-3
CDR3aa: CASTLSGARTGNTIYF
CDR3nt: TGTGCCAGCACCCTATCGGGGGCGCGGACTGGAAACACCATATATTTT

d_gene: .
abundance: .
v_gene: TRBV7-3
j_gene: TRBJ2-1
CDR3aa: CASSSRDSTEQFF
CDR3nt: TGTGCCAGCAGCTCTCGGGACTCGACCGAGCAGTTCTTC

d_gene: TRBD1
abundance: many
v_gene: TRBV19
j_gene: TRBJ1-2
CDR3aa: CASTRGDRENYGYTF
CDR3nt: TGTGCCAGTACCCGAGGGGACAGGGAAAACTATGGCTACACCTTC

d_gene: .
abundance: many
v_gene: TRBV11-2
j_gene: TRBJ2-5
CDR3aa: CASSDVTQETQYF
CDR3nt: TGTGCCAGCAGTGACGTGACCCAAGAGACCCAGTACTTC

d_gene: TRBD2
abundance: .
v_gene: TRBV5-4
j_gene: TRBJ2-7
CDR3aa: CASSLGQREANPYEQYF
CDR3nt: TGTGCCAGCAGCTTGGGCCAGCGGGAGGCGAATCCCTACGAGCAGTACTTC

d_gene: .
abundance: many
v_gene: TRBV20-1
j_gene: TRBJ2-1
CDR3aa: CSALGSVIFYNEQFF
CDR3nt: TGCAGTGCCCTCGGATCTGTCATATTCTACAATGAGCAGTTCTTC

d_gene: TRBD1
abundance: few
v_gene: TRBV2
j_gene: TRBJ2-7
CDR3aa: CASREPGTGPEQYF
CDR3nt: TGTGCCAGCAGAGAACCCGGGACAGGGCCCGAGCAGTACTTC

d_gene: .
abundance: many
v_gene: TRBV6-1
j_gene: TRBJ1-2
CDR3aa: CASRAEKLYRGSLGYTF
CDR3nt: TGTGCCAGCAGGGCCGAGAAATTGTATAGGGGTTCGCTTGGCTACACCTTC

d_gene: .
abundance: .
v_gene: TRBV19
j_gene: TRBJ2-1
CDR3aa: CASSIAGQRRFYNEQFF
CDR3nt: TGTGCCAGTAGTATTGCAGGGCAGCGCCGGTTTTACAATGAGCAGTTCTTC

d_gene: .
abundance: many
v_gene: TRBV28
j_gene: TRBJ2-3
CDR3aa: CASSLPPGGGTDTQYF
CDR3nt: TGTGCCAGCAGTTTACCCCCCGGGGGTGGCACAGATACGCAGTATTTT

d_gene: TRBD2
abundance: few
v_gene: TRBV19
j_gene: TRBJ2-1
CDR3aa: CASSQTSGGPSSSYNEQFF
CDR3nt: TGTGCCAGTAGTCAGACTAGCGGGGGCCCCTCGAGCTCCTACAATGAGCAGTTCTTC

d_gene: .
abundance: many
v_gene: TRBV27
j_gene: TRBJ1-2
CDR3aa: CASQRGNYGYTF
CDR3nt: TGTGCCAGCCAACGGGGTAACTATGGCTACACCTTC

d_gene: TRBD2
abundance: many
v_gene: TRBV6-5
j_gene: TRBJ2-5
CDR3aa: CASSYRLAGGETQYF
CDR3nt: TGTGCCAGCAGTTACCGGCTAGCGGGAGGAGAGACCCAGTACTTC

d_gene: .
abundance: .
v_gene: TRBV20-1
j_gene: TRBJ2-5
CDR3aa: CSARRRSGAGETQYF
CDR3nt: TGCAGTGCTAGGAGACGGTCGGGAGCGGGAGAGACCCAGTACTTC

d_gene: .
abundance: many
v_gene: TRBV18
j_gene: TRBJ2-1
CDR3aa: CASSPRPVVDPGDEQFF
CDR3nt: TGTGCCAGCTCACCAAGGCCGGTTGTCGACCCAGGCGATGAGCAGTTCTTC

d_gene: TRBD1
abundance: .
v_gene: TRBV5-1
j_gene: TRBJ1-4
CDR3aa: CASSDGQGTNEKLFF
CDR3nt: TGCGCCAGCAGCGACGGACAGGGCACTAATGAAAAACTGTTTTTT

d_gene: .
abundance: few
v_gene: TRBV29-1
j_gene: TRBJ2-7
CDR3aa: CSVEVDSSSYEQYF
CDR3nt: TGCAGCGTTGAAGTCGACAGTTCCTCCTACGAGCAGTACTTC

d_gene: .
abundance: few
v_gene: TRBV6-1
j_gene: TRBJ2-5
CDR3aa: CASNTGRETQYF
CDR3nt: TGTGCCAGCAATACGGGGAGGGAGACCCAGTACTTC

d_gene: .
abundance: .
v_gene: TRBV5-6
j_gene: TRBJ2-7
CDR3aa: CASSSDGPYEQYF
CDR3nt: TGTGCCAGCAGCTCCGACGGTCCCTACGAGCAGTACTTC

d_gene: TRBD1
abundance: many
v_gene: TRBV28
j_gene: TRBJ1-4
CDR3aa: CASSLLTGGSNEKLFF
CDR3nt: TGTGCCAGCAGTTTGCTGACAGGGGGAAGTAATGAAAAACTGTTTTTT

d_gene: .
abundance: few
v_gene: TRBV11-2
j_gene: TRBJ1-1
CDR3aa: CASTRGRLNTEAFF
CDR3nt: TGTGCCAGCACACGAGGCAGGCTGAACACTGAAGCTTTCTTT

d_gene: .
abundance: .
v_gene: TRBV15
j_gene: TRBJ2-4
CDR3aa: CATSGREKNIQYF
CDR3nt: TGTGCCACCAGCGGCCGGGAAAAAAACATTCAGTACTTC

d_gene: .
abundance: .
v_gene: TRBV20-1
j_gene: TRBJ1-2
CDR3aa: CSASIQGHYGYTF
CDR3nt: TGCAGTGCTAGTATCCAGGGGCACTATGGCTACACCTTC

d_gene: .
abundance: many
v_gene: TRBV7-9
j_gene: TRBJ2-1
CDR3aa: CASSPPASNEQFF
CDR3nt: TGTGCCAGCAGCCCCCCCGCCAGCAATGAGCAGTTCTTC

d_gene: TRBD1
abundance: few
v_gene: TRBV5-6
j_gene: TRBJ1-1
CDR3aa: CASSTVRARGRDTEAFF
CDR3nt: TGTGCCAGCAGCACGGTTAGGGCCAGGGGGCGAGACACTGAAGCTTTCTTT

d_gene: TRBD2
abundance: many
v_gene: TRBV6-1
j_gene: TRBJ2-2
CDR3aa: CASRPGLAGVSTGELFF
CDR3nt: TGTGCCAGCAGGCCGGGACTAGCGGGAGTTTCTACCGGGGAGCTGTTTTTT

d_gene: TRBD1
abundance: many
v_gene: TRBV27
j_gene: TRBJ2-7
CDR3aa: CASSPPRTGLYEQYF
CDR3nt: TGTGCCAGCAGTCCACCCCGGACAGGCCTCTACGAGCAGTACTTC

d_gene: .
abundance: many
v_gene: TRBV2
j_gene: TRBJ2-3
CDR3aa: CASSYAGLMGGTDTQYF
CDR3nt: TGTGCCAGCAGTTACGCGGGATTAATGGGAGGCACAGATACGCAGTATTTT

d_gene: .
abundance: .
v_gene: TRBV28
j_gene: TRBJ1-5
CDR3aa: CASSSPSGRNQPQHF
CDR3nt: TGTGCCAGCAGTTCCCCCTCGGGACGGAATCAGCCCCAGCATTTT

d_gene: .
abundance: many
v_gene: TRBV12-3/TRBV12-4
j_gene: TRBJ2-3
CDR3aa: CASSFFLGSDTQYF
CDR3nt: TGTGCCAGCAGTTTCTTTTTAGGGTCAGATACGCAGTATTTT

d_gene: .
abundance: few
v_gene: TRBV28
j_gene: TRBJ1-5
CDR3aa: CASSNRGAGDNQPQHF
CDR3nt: TGTGCCAGCAGTAACCGCGGGGCAGGGGACAATCAGCCCCAGCATTTT

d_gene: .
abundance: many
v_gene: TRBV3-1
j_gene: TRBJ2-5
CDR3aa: CASSQGGLGQETQYF
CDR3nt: TGTGCCAGCAGCCAAGGAGGGCTTGGCCAAGAGACCCAGTACTTC

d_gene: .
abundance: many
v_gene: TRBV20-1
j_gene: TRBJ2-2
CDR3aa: CSARGWNTGELFF
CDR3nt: TGCAGTGCTAGGGGCTGGAACACCGGGGAGCTGTTTTTT

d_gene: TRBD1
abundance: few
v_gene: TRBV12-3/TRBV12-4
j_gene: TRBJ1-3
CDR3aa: CASTQTGTHTIYF
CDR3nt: TGTGCCAGCACCCAGACAGGGACCCACACCATATATTTT

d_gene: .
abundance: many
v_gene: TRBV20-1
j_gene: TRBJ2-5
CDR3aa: CSARVTEVGETQYF
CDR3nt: TGCAGTGCTAGGGTTACCGAGGTAGGAGAGACCCAGTACTTC